This TCR beta chain was sequenced for a study of blood T cell repertoires in COVID-19. Deletions cut 3 bases from V and 2 bases from J, with 10 bases between. CDR3 size: 14 residues. CDR1 is SEHNR and CDR2 is FQNEAQ in the germline V gene (reference sequence). Measured with immunoSEQ multiplex PCR; TCRdb has only the in-frame clones, and not every one. The sample shows some 80,000 clones, around 76% of them seen only once. J is TRBJ1-1 and V is TRBV7-9; D might be TRBD1 (5 bases). The source of this sequence is a human donor in a cohort sampled during active COVID-19. The sequencing sample was made of peripheral blood. CDR3 bases: TGTGCCAGCAGCTTCGGGGGAAGAAACACTGAAGCTTTCTTT. Its protein product is CASSFGGRNTEAFF.